The present T cell receptor beta chain was sequenced within a study of beta chain features in type 1 diabetes. The CDR3 length is 15 residues. Trimming took 3 bases from V and 4 from J; bases not matched to a gene: 4. The germline gives CDR1 MGHDK, CDR2 SYGVNS. Study-wide points: A cDNA-based sequencing approach could over-represent cells with high TCR expression. Among patients with Type 1 diabetes, TCRB CDR3s were moderately but significantly shorter in every one of the four CD4+ subsets.

Expressed TCRB transcripts were sequenced because the entire RNA isolate underwent reverse transcription. TCRdb's table, derived via immunoSEQ multiplex PCR, lists solely in-frame clones and lacks some. This sample has 150,000 to 200,000 clones, with approximately 62% found just once. Details on this clone: No antigen is known for it.

The sequence derives from a man younger than 45 with type 1 diabetes. The sample comprised naive CD4+ T cells from blood. V and J are TRBV25-1 and TRBJ1-5; 9 nucleotides agree with TRBD1. The CDR3 region has the DNA TGTGCCAGCAGTGAGTCAGACAGGGGGAATCAGCCCCAGCATTTT. This translates into CASSESDRGNQPQHF.